This T cell receptor (beta chain) was sequenced during a study of blood T cell repertoires in COVID-19. A single count supports this clone. Authors' processing steps: Reference gene primers were amplified, and this amplification served to estimate nucleated cell counts. Measured with immunoSEQ multiplex PCR; TCRdb has only the in-frame clones, and not every one. The D gene and trimming were derived from the DNA, and the V and J assignments and clone size from that table. The repertoire has roughly 100,000 clones, approximately 86% of them found once; the top ten carry approximately 3.7%. This CDR3 spans 15 amino acids. Germline V gene sequence: CDR1 LNHDA, CDR2 SQIVND (reference sequence). J gave up 1 base and V 5 bases, and 5 bases lay outside the gene matches.

The rearrangement uses TRBV19 and TRBJ2-1, with TRBD1 matching 7 bases. This TCR was sampled from a human donor in a cohort sampled during active COVID-19. The sequenced material came from peripheral blood. CDR3 coding DNA: TGTGCCAGTAGTCGAGACAGGGAATCCTACAATGAGCAGTTCTTC. Translating it yields CASSRDRESYNEQFF.